This TCR beta chain was retrieved from a study of T cells in Graves' hyperthyroidism and ophthalmopathy. General study results and limits: Most expanded thyroid clonotypes above 0.001 recurred in blood.

Diagnostic assessment was based on clinical symptoms, serum thyroxine and TRAb, thyroid ultrasound and orbital computed tomography. This clonotype was counted ten times or more. Its antigen is still unknown. TCR beta CDR3 sequences were amplified from RNA transcripts. A first-round RT-PCR of the TCR CDR3 used the HTBI primer set. TCRdb called the multiplex PCR reads again in MiXCR, with one record for every CDR3 protein. In the table there are about 840,000 distinct CDR3 sequences, over 35% of which are singletons. Sequencing was done on a sample of blood. This receptor was identified in a man aged 18 to 30 with Graves' hyperthyroidism.

The CDR3 coding sequence is TGTGCCACCAGGGACAACCTGAACACTGAAGCTTTCTTT. It yields the protein CATRDNLNTEAFF. The chain combines TRBV24-1 with TRBJ1-1, with a tentative D call TRBD1 (5 bases). Between the trimmed V and J ends, which lost 7 bases and 0 bases, there was a span of 8 bases. This CDR3 has 13 amino acids. CDR1 is KGHDR, CDR2 SFDVKD, per germline.